Presented here are 2 T cell receptor beta chains from one specimen sequenced in a study of T cell changes during pregnancy in multiple sclerosis. Libraries were prepared by immunoSEQ multiplex PCR; TCRdb keeps only in-frame clonotypes and omits some of them. The table includes about 28,000 clones, nearly 90% detected once. The sample in question was CD4+ T cells from peripheral blood mononuclear cells, obtained in the second trimester of pregnancy. These receptors were collected from a female donor with multiple sclerosis, enrolled in a pregnancy study.

This clone was picked up a small number of times. The genes are TRBV28 and TRBJ1-5; 7 nucleotides align to TRBD1. Germline-derived CDR1 and CDR2 are MDHEN and SYDVKM. The length of the CDR3 is 16 residues. With V trimmed by 7 bases and J by 5 bases, 14 bases remained unmatched. CDR3 nucleotide sequence: TGTGCCAGCATCTTCGGGGACAGCAGGGGATATCAGCCCCAGCATTTT. Its protein product is CASIFGDSRGYQPQHF.

The J gene is TRBJ2-1, the V gene TRBV5-1, with 10 bases fitting TRBD2. The CDR3 is 15 residues long. Germline loops: CDR1 SGHRS, CDR2 YFSETQ. V lost 3 bases, J lost 5 bases, and 5 bases stayed unmatched. CDR3 in amino acids: CASSYGLADDNEQFF. For the CDR3, the DNA is TGCGCCAGCAGCTATGGACTAGCGGACGACAATGAGCAGTTCTTC.